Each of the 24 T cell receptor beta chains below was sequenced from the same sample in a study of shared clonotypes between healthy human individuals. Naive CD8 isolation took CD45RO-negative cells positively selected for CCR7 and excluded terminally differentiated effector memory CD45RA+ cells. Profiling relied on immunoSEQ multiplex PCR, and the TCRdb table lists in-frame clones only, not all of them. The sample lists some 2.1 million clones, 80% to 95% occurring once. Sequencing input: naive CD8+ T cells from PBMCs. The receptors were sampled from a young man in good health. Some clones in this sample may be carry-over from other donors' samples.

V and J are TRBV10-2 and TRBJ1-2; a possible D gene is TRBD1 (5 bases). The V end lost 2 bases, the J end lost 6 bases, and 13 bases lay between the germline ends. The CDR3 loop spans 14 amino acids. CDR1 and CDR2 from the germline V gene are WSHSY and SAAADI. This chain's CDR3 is CASSELGTLNGYTF. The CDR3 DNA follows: TGCGCCAGCAGTGAGCTTGGGACGTTGAATGGCTACACCTTC.

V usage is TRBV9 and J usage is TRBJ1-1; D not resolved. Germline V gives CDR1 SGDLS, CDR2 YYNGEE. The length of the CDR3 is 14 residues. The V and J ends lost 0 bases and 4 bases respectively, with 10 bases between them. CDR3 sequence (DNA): TGTGCCAGCAGCGTAGCTGGGGAGAGCACTGAAGCTTTCTTT. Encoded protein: CASSVAGESTEAFF.

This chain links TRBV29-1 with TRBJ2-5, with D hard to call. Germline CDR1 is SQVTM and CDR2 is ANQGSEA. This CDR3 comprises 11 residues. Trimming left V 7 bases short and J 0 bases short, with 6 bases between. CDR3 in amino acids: CSAKYQETQYF. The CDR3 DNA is TGCAGCGCTAAGTACCAAGAGACCCAGTACTTC. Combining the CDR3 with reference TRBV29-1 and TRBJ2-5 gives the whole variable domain SAVISQKPSRDICQRGTSLTIQCQVDSQVTMMFWYRQQPGQSLTLIATANQGSEATYESGFVIDKFPISRPNLTFSTLTVSNMSPEDSSIYLCSAKYQETQYFGPGTRLLVL.

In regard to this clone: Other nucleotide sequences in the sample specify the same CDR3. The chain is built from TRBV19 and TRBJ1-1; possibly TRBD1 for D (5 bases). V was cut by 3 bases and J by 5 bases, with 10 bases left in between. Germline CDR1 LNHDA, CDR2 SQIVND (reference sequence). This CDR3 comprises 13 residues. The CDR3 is CASSMGRVTEAFF. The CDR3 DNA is TGTGCCAGTAGTATGGGGCGGGTGACTGAAGCTTTCTTT. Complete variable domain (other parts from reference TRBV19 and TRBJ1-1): DGGITQSPKYLFRKEGQNVTLSCEQNLNHDAMYWYRQDPGQGLRLIYYSQIVNDFQKGDIAEGYSVSREKKESFPLTVTSAQKNPTAFYLCASSMGRVTEAFFGQGTRLTVV.

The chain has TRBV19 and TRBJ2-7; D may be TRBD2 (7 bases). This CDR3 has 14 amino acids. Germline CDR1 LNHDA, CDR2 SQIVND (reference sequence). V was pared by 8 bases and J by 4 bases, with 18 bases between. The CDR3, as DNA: TGTGCCAGTGGGATCCGGGGGGCTGGGTACGAGCAGTACTTC. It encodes CASGIRGAGYEQYF.

The CDR3 loop reads CAISGDTDTQYF. For the CDR3, the DNA is TGTGCCATCAGTGGGGACACAGATACGCAGTATTTT. This chain links TRBV10-3 with TRBJ2-3, with D uncertain. Per germline, CDR1 ENHRY and CDR2 SYGVKD. This CDR3 has 12 residues. Trimming took off 4 bases at V and 2 bases at J, with 4 bases between the two ends.

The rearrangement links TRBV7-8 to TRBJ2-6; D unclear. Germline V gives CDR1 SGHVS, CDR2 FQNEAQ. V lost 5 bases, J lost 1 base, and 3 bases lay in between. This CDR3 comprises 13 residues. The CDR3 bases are TGTGCCAGCAGCCCTTCTGGGGCCAACGTCCTGACTTTC. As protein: CASSPSGANVLTF.

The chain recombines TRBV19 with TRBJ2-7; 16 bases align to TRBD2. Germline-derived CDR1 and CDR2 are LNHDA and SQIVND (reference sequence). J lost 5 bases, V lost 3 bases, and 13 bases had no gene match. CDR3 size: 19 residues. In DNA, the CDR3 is TGTGCCAGTAGTATGCAGTCGGGACTAGCGGGAGGGCCGGGTGACGAGCAGTACTTC. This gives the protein CASSMQSGLAGGPGDEQYF.

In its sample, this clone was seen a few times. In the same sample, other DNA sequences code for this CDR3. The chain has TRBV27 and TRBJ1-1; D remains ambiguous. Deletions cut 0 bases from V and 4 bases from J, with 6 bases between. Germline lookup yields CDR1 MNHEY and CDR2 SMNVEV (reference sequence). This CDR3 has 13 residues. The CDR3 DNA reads TGTGCCAGCAGTTTATCAGGGATCACTGAAGCTTTCTTT. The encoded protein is CASSLSGITEAFF.

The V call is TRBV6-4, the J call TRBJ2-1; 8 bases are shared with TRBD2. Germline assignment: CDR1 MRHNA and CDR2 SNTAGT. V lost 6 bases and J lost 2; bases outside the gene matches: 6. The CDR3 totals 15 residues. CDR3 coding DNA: TGTGCCAGCAGGATAGCGGGAATTACCTACAATGAGCAGTTCTTC. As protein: CASRIAGITYNEQFF.

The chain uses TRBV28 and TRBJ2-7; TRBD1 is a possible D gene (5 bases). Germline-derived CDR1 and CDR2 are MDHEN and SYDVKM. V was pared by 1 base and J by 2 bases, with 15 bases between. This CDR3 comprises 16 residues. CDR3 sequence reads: CASSLSPRAGPYEQYF. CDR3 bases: TGTGCCAGCAGTTTATCGCCCAGGGCAGGGCCCTACGAGCAGTACTTC.

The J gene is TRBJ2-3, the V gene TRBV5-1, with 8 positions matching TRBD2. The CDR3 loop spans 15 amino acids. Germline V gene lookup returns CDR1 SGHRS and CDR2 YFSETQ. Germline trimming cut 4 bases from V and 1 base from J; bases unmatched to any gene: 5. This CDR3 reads CASSQAGVGTDTQYF. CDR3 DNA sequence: TGCGCCAGCAGCCAAGCGGGAGTTGGCACAGATACGCAGTATTTT. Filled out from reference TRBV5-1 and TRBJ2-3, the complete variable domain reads KAGVTQTPRYLIKTRGQQVTLSCSPISGHRSVSWYQQTPGQGLQFLFEYFSETQRNKGNFPGRFSGRQFSNSRSEMNVSTLELGDSALYLCASSQAGVGTDTQYFGPGTRLTVL.

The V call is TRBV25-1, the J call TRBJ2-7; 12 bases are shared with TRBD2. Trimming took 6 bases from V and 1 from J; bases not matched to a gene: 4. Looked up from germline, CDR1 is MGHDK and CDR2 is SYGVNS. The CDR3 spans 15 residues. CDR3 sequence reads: CASRGTSGRSYEQYF. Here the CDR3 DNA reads TGTGCCAGCAGAGGTACTAGCGGGAGGTCCTACGAGCAGTACTTC.

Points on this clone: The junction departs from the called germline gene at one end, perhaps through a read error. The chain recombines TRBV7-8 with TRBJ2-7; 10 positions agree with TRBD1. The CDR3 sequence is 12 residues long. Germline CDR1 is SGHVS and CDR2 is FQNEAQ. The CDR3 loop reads CASRGDRGVMNF. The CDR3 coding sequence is TGTGCCAGCAGAGGGGACAGGGGTGTGATGAACTTC. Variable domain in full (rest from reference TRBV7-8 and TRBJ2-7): GAGVSQSPRYKVAKRGQDVALRCDPISGHVSLFWYQQALGQGPEFLTYFQNEAQLDKSGLPSDRFFAERPEGSVSTLKIQRTQQEDSAVYLCASRGDRGVMNFGPGTRLTVT.

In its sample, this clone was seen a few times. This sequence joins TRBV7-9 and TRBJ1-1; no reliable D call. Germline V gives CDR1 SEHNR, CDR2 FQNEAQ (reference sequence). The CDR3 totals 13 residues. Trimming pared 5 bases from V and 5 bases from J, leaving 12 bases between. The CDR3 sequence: CASSPYGVTEAFF. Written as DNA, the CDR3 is TGTGCCAGCAGCCCGTATGGGGTAACTGAAGCTTTCTTT.

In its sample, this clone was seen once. In DNA form, the CDR3 reads TGCAGCGCAAGGGGCGGCATGTACTCCTACGAGCAGTACTTC. Translated: CSARGGMYSYEQYF. The rearrangement uses TRBV29-1 and TRBJ2-7, with D perhaps TRBD1 (5 bases). CDR1 is SQVTM and CDR2 is ANQGSEA in the germline V gene. The V and J ends lost 7 bases and 0 bases respectively, with 16 bases between them. The CDR3 consists of 14 residues.

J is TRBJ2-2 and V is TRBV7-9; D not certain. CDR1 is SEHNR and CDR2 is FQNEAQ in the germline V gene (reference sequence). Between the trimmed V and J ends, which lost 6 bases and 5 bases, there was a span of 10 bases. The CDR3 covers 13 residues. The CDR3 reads CASRTAETGELFF. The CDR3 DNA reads TGTGCCAGCAGAACCGCGGAGACCGGGGAGCTGTTTTTT.

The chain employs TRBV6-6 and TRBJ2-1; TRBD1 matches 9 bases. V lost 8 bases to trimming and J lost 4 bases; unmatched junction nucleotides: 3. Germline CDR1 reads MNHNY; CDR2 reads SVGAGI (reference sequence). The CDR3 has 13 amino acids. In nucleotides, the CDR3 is TGTGCCAGCGCGGGACAGGGATACAATGAGCAGTTCTTC. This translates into CASAGQGYNEQFF.

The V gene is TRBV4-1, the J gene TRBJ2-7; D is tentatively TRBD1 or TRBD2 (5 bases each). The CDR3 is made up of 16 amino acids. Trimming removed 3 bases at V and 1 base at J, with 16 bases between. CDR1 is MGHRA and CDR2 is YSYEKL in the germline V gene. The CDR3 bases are TGCGCCAGCAGCCACTCAGATGGGACGCTGTCCTACGAGCAGTACTTC. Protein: CASSHSDGTLSYEQYF.

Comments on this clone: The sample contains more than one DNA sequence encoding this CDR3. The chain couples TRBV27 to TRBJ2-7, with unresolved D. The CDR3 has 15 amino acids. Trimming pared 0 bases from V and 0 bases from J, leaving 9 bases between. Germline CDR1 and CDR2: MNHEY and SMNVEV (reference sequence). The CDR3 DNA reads TGTGCCAGCAGTTTATCAGCTGATAGCTCCTACGAGCAGTACTTC. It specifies CASSLSADSSYEQYF.

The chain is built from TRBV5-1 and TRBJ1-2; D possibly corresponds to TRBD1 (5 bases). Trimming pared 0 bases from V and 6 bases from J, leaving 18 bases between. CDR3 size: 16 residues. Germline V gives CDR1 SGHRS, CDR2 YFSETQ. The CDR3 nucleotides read TGCGCCAGCAGCTTGGATTGGTCCTACCCGGGGGATGGCTACACCTTC. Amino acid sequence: CASSLDWSYPGDGYTF.

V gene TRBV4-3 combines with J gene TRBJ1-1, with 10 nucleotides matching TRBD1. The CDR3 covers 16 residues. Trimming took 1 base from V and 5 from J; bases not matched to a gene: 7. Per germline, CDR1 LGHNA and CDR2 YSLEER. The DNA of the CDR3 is TGCGCCAGCAGCCAAGGGACAGGGGGGTTTGGAACTGAAGCTTTCTTT. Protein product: CASSQGTGGFGTEAFF.

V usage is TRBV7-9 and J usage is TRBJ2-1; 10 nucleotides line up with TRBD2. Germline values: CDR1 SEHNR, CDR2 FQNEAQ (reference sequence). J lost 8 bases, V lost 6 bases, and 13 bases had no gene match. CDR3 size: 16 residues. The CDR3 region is CASSSVGLATGDEQFF. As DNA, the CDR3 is TGTGCCAGCAGTAGCGTGGGACTAGCGACCGGGGATGAGCAGTTCTTC.

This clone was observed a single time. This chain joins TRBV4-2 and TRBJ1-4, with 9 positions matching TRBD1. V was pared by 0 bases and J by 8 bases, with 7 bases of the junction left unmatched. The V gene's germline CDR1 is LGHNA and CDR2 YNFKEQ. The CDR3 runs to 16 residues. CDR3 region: CASSQDHRGQREKLFF. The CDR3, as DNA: TGTGCCAGCAGCCAAGACCACAGGGGGCAACGGGAAAAACTGTTTTTT.